Listed here are 30 T cell receptor beta chains from one sample, sequenced in a study of CD8+ T cells in alopecia areata. Investigators isolated RNA and reverse transcribed it into cDNA to act as the sequencing template. Repertoires were generated with immunoSEQ multiplex PCR, while TCRdb's copy carries only in-frame clones and drops some. The data hold approximately 110,000 clones, with about 60% observed a single time. Treatment: oral pan-JAK inhibitor, 5-10 mg twice daily. The sequenced sample was CD8+ T cells sorted from blood, obtained at week 24, from a patient treated with tofacitinib. The receptors shown here come from a human donor with alopecia areata.

The chain combines TRBV30 with TRBJ1-1; possible D gene TRBD1, 5 bases. Trimming took off 5 bases at V and 1 base at J, with 11 bases between the two ends. Germline assignment: CDR1 GTSNPN and CDR2 SVGIG (reference sequence). The CDR3 is 13 residues long. CDR3 loop: CAWLTVGNTEAFF. DNA of the CDR3: TGTGCCTGGTTGACAGTGGGGAACACTGAAGCTTTCTTT. The whole variable domain, filled in from reference TRBV30 and TRBJ1-1, reads SQTIHQWPATLVQPVGSPLSLECTVEGTSNPNLYWYRQAAGRGLQLLFYSVGIGQISSEVPQNLSASRPQDRQFILSSKKLLLSDSGFYLCAWLTVGNTEAFFGQGTRLTVV.

This clone came up a few times. V is TRBV4-3 and J is TRBJ2-3; D is unresolved. The CDR3 length is 15 residues. CDR1 and CDR2 from the germline V gene are LGHNA and YSLEER. The V end was cut by 1 base, the J end by 4 bases, with 12 bases between. The CDR3 loop reads CASSQAIGNADTQYF. The CDR3 DNA sequence: TGCGCCAGCAGCCAAGCTATCGGTAATGCAGATACGCAGTATTTT.

The rearrangement joins TRBV11-2 to TRBJ1-1; TRBD1 is a possible D gene (6 bases). The germline V gene has CDR1 SGHAT and CDR2 FQNNGV. V lost 4 bases and J lost 0, with 12 bases in between. The CDR3 consists of 15 residues. The CDR3: CASSWGAGLNTEAFF. As DNA, the CDR3 is TGTGCCAGCAGCTGGGGGGCAGGACTGAACACTGAAGCTTTCTTT.

V usage is TRBV5-1 and J usage is TRBJ2-1; 9 bases match TRBD2. This CDR3 spans 16 amino acids. Germline CDR1 SGHRS, CDR2 YFSETQ. The junction had 10 bases not matched to a gene; V was cut back by 1 base and J by 8 bases. The CDR3 spells CASSLNAGGPFDEQFF. DNA for the CDR3: TGCGCCAGCAGCTTGAATGCGGGGGGGCCATTCGATGAGCAGTTCTTC.

There are a few counts of this clone. V and J are TRBV13 and TRBJ1-1, with a possible D match to TRBD1 (5 bases). The CDR3 covers 13 residues. V was trimmed by 5 bases and J by 1 base, leaving 8 bases between them. The germline gives CDR1 PRHDT, CDR2 FYEKMQ (reference sequence). CDR3 sequence reads: CASSPGGNTEAFF. The CDR3 bases are TGTGCCAGCAGCCCCGGGGGGAACACTGAAGCTTTCTTT.

The CDR3 DNA reads TGTGCCAGCAGACCGACAGGGAATAATTCACCCCTCCACTTT. The encoded protein is CASRPTGNNSPLHF. The chain has TRBV2 and TRBJ1-6; TRBD1 aligns across 7 bases. Germline lookup yields CDR1 SNHLY and CDR2 FYNNEI. With 6 bases clipped from V and 5 bases from J, the junction kept 4 bases outside the gene matches. The CDR3 spans 14 residues.

CDR3 nucleotides: TGCAGCGCTATATCACTAGCTCAGGTCTCCTACGAGCAGTACTTC. Its protein product is CSAISLAQVSYEQYF. V is TRBV29-1 and J is TRBJ2-7; the D gene is possibly TRBD2 (6 bases). V lost 7 bases and J 0 bases, leaving 19 bases between the germline ends. Germline V gene lookup returns CDR1 SQVTM and CDR2 ANQGSEA. The CDR3 loop spans 15 amino acids.

V and J are TRBV5-4 and TRBJ2-1; 10 bases line up with TRBD2. The length of the CDR3 is 13 residues. J was trimmed by 7 bases and V by 7 bases; bases with no gene match: 5. Germline V gene data show CDR1 as SGHNT and CDR2 as YYREEE (reference sequence). CDR3 region: CASERGGWNEQFF. The CDR3 coding sequence is TGTGCCAGCGAGCGGGGGGGATGGAATGAGCAGTTCTTC.

The chain combines TRBV15 with TRBJ2-7; TRBD1 matches 8 bases. After removal of 5 bases from V and 0 bases from J, the junction contained 3 bases not matched to a gene. CDR1 and CDR2 (germline): LNHNV, YYDKDF (reference sequence). The CDR3 spans 14 residues. The CDR3 nucleotides read TGTGCCACCAGCGCAGGGGGCTACTCCTACGAGCAGTACTTC. As protein: CATSAGGYSYEQYF.

V gene TRBV5-4 combines with J gene TRBJ2-2, with 10 bases identical to TRBD2. Germline CDR1 and CDR2: SGHNT and YYREEE (reference sequence). CDR3 size: 15 residues. Losses at the gene ends were 4 bases for V and 7 bases for J; bases not matched to a gene: 7. The CDR3 nucleotides are TGTGCCAGCAGCACAAGCGGGGGGGCCGTCGGGGAGCTGTTTTTT. Protein product: CASSTSGGAVGELFF.

J is TRBJ2-2 and V is TRBV7-9; D is perhaps TRBD2 (5 bases). CDR1 SEHNR and CDR2 FQNEAQ come from the germline V gene (reference sequence). The CDR3 runs 16 residues. V lost 1 base and J lost 0, with 9 bases in between. The CDR3 DNA follows: TGTGCCAGCAGCTTAGGACCGGACTCGAACACCGGGGAGCTGTTTTTT. It translates to CASSLGPDSNTGELFF.

The J gene is TRBJ2-3, the V gene TRBV11-2, with D unresolved. The CDR3 totals 15 residues. The V end was cut by 5 bases, the J end by 8 bases, with 20 bases between. From germline, CDR1 is SGHAT and CDR2 FQNNGV. DNA of the CDR3: TGTGCCAGCAGCCCAGGTGTGGGCGAGGCGGCTACGCAGTATTTT. Its translation is CASSPGVGEAATQYF.

The gene calls are TRBV2 and TRBJ2-7, with unresolved D. V shed 4 bases and J shed 5 bases, with 9 bases lying between them. This CDR3 is 12 amino acids long. Germline CDR1 reads SNHLY; CDR2 reads FYNNEI. CDR3 protein: CASSGEPHEQYF. CDR3 nucleotide sequence: TGTGCCAGCAGTGGCGAGCCCCACGAGCAGTACTTC.

This clone was detected only a few times. CDR3 region: CASSGRSSGNTIYF. In DNA, the CDR3 is TGTGCCAGCAGCGGTAGGAGCTCTGGAAACACCATATATTTT. This chain connects TRBV5-6 to TRBJ1-3, with D unclear. Germline V CDR1 and CDR2: SGHDT, YYEEEE. Trimming shortened V by 4 bases and J by 0 bases, and 8 bases separated the two germline ends. There are 14 residues in the CDR3.

This chain uses TRBV5-6 with TRBJ2-2; 10 nucleotides align to TRBD2. This CDR3 is 16 amino acids long. V was pared by 0 bases and J by 4 bases, with 3 bases of the junction left unmatched. Germline CDR1 is SGHDT and CDR2 is YYEEEE. CDR3 residues: CASSLDSGGFTGELFF. The CDR3 nucleotides are TGTGCCAGCAGCTTGGATAGCGGGGGGTTCACCGGGGAGCTGTTTTTT.

The V gene is TRBV7-9, the J gene TRBJ2-3, with 10 bases lining up with TRBD2. Unmatched junction bases numbered 4, after V lost 4 bases and J lost 0 bases. The CDR3 length is 16 residues. Germline V gene data show CDR1 as SEHNR and CDR2 as FQNEAQ (reference sequence). The CDR3 reads CASSYGLADSTDTQYF. CDR3 in DNA: TGTGCCAGCAGCTACGGACTAGCGGATAGCACAGATACGCAGTATTTT.

The V gene is TRBV12-5, the J gene TRBJ2-1, with TRBD2 matching over 9 bases. CDR3 size: 17 residues. Trimming removed 2 bases from V and 10 bases from J; junction bases left unmatched: 15. The V gene's germline CDR1 is LGHNT and CDR2 FRNRAP. The CDR3 DNA follows: TGTGCTAGTGGTTTGCCCACTGTTGCGGGGGGGCTTGGAGAGCAGTTCTTC. It is translated as CASGLPTVAGGLGEQFF.

The gene calls are TRBV10-3 and TRBJ1-2; no clear D. The V gene's germline CDR1 is ENHRY and CDR2 SYGVKD. The CDR3 extends over 9 amino acids. The DNA for the CDR3 is TGTGCGATCGGGGAGGGCTACACCTTC. Translated: CAIGEGYTF.

In this sample, this clone turned up a few times. At one boundary the junction diverges from the germline segment, which might be a read error. V is TRBV27 and J is TRBJ2-7; D is perhaps TRBD1 (6 bases). Germline CDR1 reads MNHEY; CDR2 reads SMNVEV (reference sequence). The CDR3 extends over 14 amino acids. The CDR3 bases are TGTGCCAGCAGTACCACCGGGACAAGCCTCTCAATATCCTTC. This codes for CASSTTGTSLSISF.

The chain uses TRBV29-1 and TRBJ2-7; 7 bases are shared with TRBD2. The CDR3 runs 14 residues. Losses at the gene ends were 0 bases for V and 7 bases for J; bases not matched to a gene: 9. Germline lookup yields CDR1 SQVTM and CDR2 ANQGSEA. The CDR3 loop reads CSVEDLPGGGEQYF. CDR3 bases: TGCAGCGTTGAAGATCTTCCCGGGGGAGGGGAGCAGTACTTC.

The chain has TRBV30 and TRBJ2-5; no firm D call. V was clipped by 4 bases and J by 0 bases, with 12 bases between them. Looked up from germline, CDR1 is GTSNPN and CDR2 is SVGIG (reference sequence). The CDR3 covers 14 residues. The CDR3 loop reads CAWTTKPDQETQYF. In DNA form, the CDR3 reads TGTGCCTGGACTACAAAGCCGGACCAAGAGACCCAGTACTTC. Together with reference TRBV30 and TRBJ2-5, the CDR3 gives the full variable domain: SQTIHQWPATLVQPVGSPLSLECTVEGTSNPNLYWYRQAAGRGLQLLFYSVGIGQISSEVPQNLSASRPQDRQFILSSKKLLLSDSGFYLCAWTTKPDQETQYFGPGTRLLVL.

This clone was detected once. The chain recombines TRBV11-2 with TRBJ2-4; TRBD2 agrees at 7 bases. The germline gives CDR1 SGHAT, CDR2 FQNNGV. The CDR3 sequence is 14 residues long. V dropped 4 bases and J dropped 2; count of bases not matched to a gene: 2. The CDR3 region is CASSWEGTKNIQYF. In DNA form, the CDR3 reads TGTGCCAGCAGCTGGGAGGGAACCAAAAACATTCAGTACTTC.

As concerns this clone: A far larger clone is a single base away, which makes a read error likely. The V gene is TRBV5-4, the J gene TRBJ2-1; D gene uncertain. This CDR3 comprises 10 residues. The V end was cut by 1 base, the J end by 7 bases, with 0 bases between. Germline V gives CDR1 SGHNT, CDR2 YYREEE (reference sequence). The CDR3 bases are TGTGCCAGCAGCTTGAATGAGCAGTTCTTC. Protein sequence: CASSLNEQFF.

The chain employs TRBV9 and TRBJ2-1, with 16 bases that match TRBD2. The CDR3 has 16 residues. V dropped 8 bases and J dropped 7; count of bases not matched to a gene: 9. Germline V CDR1 and CDR2: SGDLS, YYNGEE. CDR3 in DNA: TGTGCCAGTAACTTGGGACTAGCGGGGGGGAGGAATGAGCAGTTCTTC. It specifies CASNLGLAGGRNEQFF.

The chain is built from TRBV12-5 and TRBJ1-1; the D gene is possibly TRBD1 (6 bases). The germline V and J ends were trimmed by 3 bases and 4 bases, with 15 bases remaining between them. The CDR3 sequence is 15 residues long. Germline V gives CDR1 LGHNT, CDR2 FRNRAP. CDR3 protein: CASGLGGVLSTEAFF. CDR3 sequence (DNA): TGTGCTAGTGGTTTAGGGGGTGTACTGAGCACTGAAGCTTTCTTT.

The chain joins TRBV13 to TRBJ1-3; D gene unclear. V was shortened by 4 bases and J by 0 bases, with 13 bases between the two germline ends. The CDR3 covers 16 residues. The germline CDR1 and CDR2 sequences are PRHDT and FYEKMQ (reference sequence). CDR3 in DNA: TGTGCCAGCAGCTCGTCTATGAGGGTCTCTGGAAACACCATATATTTT. It yields the protein CASSSSMRVSGNTIYF.

The rearrangement uses TRBV27 and TRBJ2-5; D is undetermined. Looked up from germline, CDR1 is MNHEY and CDR2 is SMNVEV (reference sequence). The V end was cut by 2 bases, the J end by 2 bases, with 9 bases between. The CDR3 is made up of 14 amino acids. Here the CDR3 DNA reads TGTGCCAGCAGTTTAGGGCAGCCGCAAGAGACCCAGTACTTC. Translation gives CASSLGQPQETQYF.

The chain uses TRBV7-2 and TRBJ2-3; D tentatively fits TRBD1 or TRBD2 (5 bases each). The CDR3 contains 17 residues. Deletions cut 5 bases from V and 3 bases from J, with 21 bases between. Germline CDR1 and CDR2: SGHTA and FQGNSA. The chain's CDR3 is CASSHPERGARTDTQYF. The DNA for the CDR3 is TGTGCCAGCAGCCACCCGGAGAGGGGCGCAAGGACAGATACGCAGTATTTT. Variable domain in full (rest from reference TRBV7-2 and TRBJ2-3): GAGVSQSPSNKVTEKGKDVELRCDPISGHTALYWYRQSLGQGLEFLIYFQGNSAPDKSGLPSDRFSAERTGGSVSTLTIQRTQQEDSAVYLCASSHPERGARTDTQYFGPGTRLTVL.

This clone was counted a single time. The chain carries TRBV6-5 and TRBJ1-1; D possibly corresponds to TRBD1 (6 bases). Germline V gene lookup returns CDR1 MNHEY and CDR2 SVGAGI. Trimming shortened V by 2 bases and J by 0 bases, and 10 bases separated the two germline ends. The CDR3 has 15 amino acids. Written as DNA, the CDR3 is TGTGCCAGCAGTTACACCGGGACAATGAACACTGAAGCTTTCTTT. Its protein product is CASSYTGTMNTEAFF.

The chain has TRBV6-6 and TRBJ2-5, with no clear D. Trimming took 5 bases from V and 7 from J, leaving 11 bases between them. The CDR3 consists of 12 residues. CDR1 and CDR2 (germline): MNHNY, SVGAGI (reference sequence). The DNA of the CDR3 is TGTGCCAGCAGTCCAGGTCATTCGACCCAGTACTTC. It specifies CASSPGHSTQYF.